This T cell receptor beta chain was sequenced for a study of T cells in Graves' hyperthyroidism and ophthalmopathy. Template material for amplifying TCR beta CDR3 regions consisted of RNA transcripts. HTBI primers were used for first-round RT-PCR of the TCR CDR3. TCRdb passed the multiplex PCR reads through MiXCR, listing each CDR3 protein once. The sample holds about 590,000 distinct CDR3 sequences; around 14% are singletons and the top ten take around 6.6%. This clonotype was sampled from a woman aged 25 to 39 with Graves' hyperthyroidism. Sequenced: blood.

The CDR3 here is CASSLAAGGPTGELFF. Written as DNA, the CDR3 is TGCGCCAGCAGCTTGGCTGCGGGAGGACCCACCGGGGAGCTGTTTTTT. The chain is built from TRBV5-1 and TRBJ2-2; TRBD2 matches 8 bases. The germline V gene encodes CDR1 SGHRS and CDR2 YFSETQ. This CDR3 spans 16 amino acids. J was trimmed by 4 bases and V by 0 bases; bases with no gene match: 5.